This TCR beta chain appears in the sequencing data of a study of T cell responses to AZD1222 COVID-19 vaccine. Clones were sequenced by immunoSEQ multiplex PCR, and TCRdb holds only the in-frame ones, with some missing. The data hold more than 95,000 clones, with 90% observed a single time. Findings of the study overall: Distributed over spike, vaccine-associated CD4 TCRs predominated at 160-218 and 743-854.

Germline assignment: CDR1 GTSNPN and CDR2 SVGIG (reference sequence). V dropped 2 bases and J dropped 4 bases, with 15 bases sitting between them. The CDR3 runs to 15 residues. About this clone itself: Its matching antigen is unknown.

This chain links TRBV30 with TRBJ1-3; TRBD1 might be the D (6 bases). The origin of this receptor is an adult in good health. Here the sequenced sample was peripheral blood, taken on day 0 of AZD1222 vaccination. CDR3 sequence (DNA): TGTGCCTGGAGTACCGCCTACAGGGTGGGAAACACCATATATTTT. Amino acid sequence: CAWSTAYRVGNTIYF.